The 30 T cell receptor beta chains below all came from one sample that was sequenced in a study of blood T cell repertoires in COVID-19. Profiling relied on immunoSEQ multiplex PCR, and the TCRdb table lists in-frame clones only, not all of them. This table has 84,000 or so clones, 88% appearing once. The sample taken for sequencing was peripheral blood. The receptors here all came from a man between 65 and 80 years old with acute or convalescent COVID-19.

J is TRBJ1-5 and V is TRBV19; D is possibly TRBD1 (5 bases). CDR3 size: 16 residues. V was clipped by 7 bases and J by 2 bases, with 18 bases between them. Per the germline V gene, CDR1 is LNHDA and CDR2 is SQIVND (reference sequence). CDR3 region: CASKIGWSGGNQPQHF. In DNA, the CDR3 is TGTGCCAGTAAGATAGGGTGGTCGGGGGGCAATCAGCCCCAGCATTTT.

This clone was observed a few times. Other DNA sequences in the sample encode the same CDR3. The chain uses TRBV7-9 and TRBJ1-1; D not certain. Trimming cost V 1 base and J 0 bases, with 3 bases left between them. CDR1 SEHNR and CDR2 FQNEAQ come from the germline V gene (reference sequence). CDR3 length: 13 residues. The CDR3 DNA follows: TGTGCCAGCAGCTTAGACATGAACACTGAAGCTTTCTTT. Translated, it gives CASSLDMNTEAFF. The whole variable domain, remainder taken from reference TRBV7-9 and TRBJ1-1, is DTGVSQNPRHKITKRGQNVTFRCDPISEHNRLYWYRQTLGQGPEFLTYFQNEAQLEKSRLLSDRFSAERPKGSFSTLEIQRTEQGDSAMYLCASSLDMNTEAFFGQGTRLTVV.

The chain has TRBV30 and TRBJ1-2, with a weak D call TRBD1 (5 bases). V was clipped by 4 bases and J by 3 bases, with 9 bases between them. The CDR3 contains 12 residues. Germline loops: CDR1 GTSNPN, CDR2 SVGIG (reference sequence). The CDR3 region is CAWNGGDYGYTF. The CDR3 DNA is TGTGCCTGGAACGGGGGGGACTATGGCTACACCTTC. Supplemented by reference TRBV30 and TRBJ1-2, the full variable domain reads SQTIHQWPATLVQPVGSPLSLECTVEGTSNPNLYWYRQAAGRGLQLLFYSVGIGQISSEVPQNLSASRPQDRQFILSSKKLLLSDSGFYLCAWNGGDYGYTFGSGTRLTVV.

CDR3 in amino acids: CASSLDLLAVNQPQHF. CDR3 sequence (DNA): TGTGCCAGCAGCTTAGATCTTTTGGCAGTCAATCAGCCCCAGCATTTT. V is TRBV7-8 and J is TRBJ1-5; D remains unclear. The CDR3 consists of 16 residues. The germline CDR1 and CDR2 sequences are SGHVS and FQNEAQ. The V end lost 1 base, the J end lost 3 bases, and 13 bases lay between the germline ends.

The chain recombines TRBV4-3 with TRBJ2-1; 12 bases fit TRBD2. With 4 bases clipped from V and 4 bases from J, the junction kept 8 bases outside the gene matches. CDR1 and CDR2 from the germline V gene are LGHNA and YSLEER. This CDR3 has 17 amino acids. DNA for the CDR3: TGCGCCAGCAGCCCTCGGACTAGCGGGGCCTGGTACAATGAGCAGTTCTTC. Translation: CASSPRTSGAWYNEQFF.

The genes are TRBV5-4 and TRBJ2-7, with 8 bases identical to TRBD1. This CDR3 comprises 15 residues. CDR1 and CDR2 (germline): SGHNT, YYREEE (reference sequence). V trimming: 1 base; J trimming: 6 bases; junction bases outside the gene matches: 9. Written as DNA, the CDR3 is TGTGCCAGCAGCTTGAGGCAACAGGGGGGAATCGAGCAGTACTTC. Residues: CASSLRQQGGIEQYF.

This chain connects TRBV4-1 to TRBJ2-2; 8 bases are a match to TRBD2. V dropped 1 base and J dropped 4; count of bases not matched to a gene: 8. The germline V gene encodes CDR1 MGHRA and CDR2 YSYEKL. The length of the CDR3 is 17 residues. CDR3 coding DNA: TGCGCCAGCAGCCAAGCCCTCCGGGCGGGAGGCACCGGGGAGCTGTTTTTT. It yields the protein CASSQALRAGGTGELFF.

This chain links TRBV6-5 with TRBJ1-1; tentative D call: TRBD1 (5 bases). Trimming removed 7 bases from V and 3 bases from J, with 15 bases in between. The CDR3 spans 14 residues. Germline V CDR1 and CDR2: MNHEY, SVGAGI. In nucleotides, the CDR3 is TGTGCCAGCACGGAGGGACGCGTGGACACTGAAGCTTTCTTT. Its translation: CASTEGRVDTEAFF.

J is TRBJ2-4 and V is TRBV11-2; weak D call: TRBD1 (8 bases). V was cut by 2 bases and J by 6 bases, with 14 bases left in between. The CDR3 extends over 15 amino acids. The germline V gene has CDR1 SGHAT and CDR2 FQNNGV. The CDR3 nucleotides are TGTGCCAGCAGCTTAAGCACAGGGGGGGGAAACATTCAGTACTTC. Its protein product is CASSLSTGGGNIQYF. The full variable domain, rest sourced from reference TRBV11-2 and TRBJ2-4, is EAGVAQSPRYKIIEKRQSVAFWCNPISGHATLYWYQQILGQGPKLLIQFQNNGVVDDSQLPKDRFSAERLKGVDSTLKIQPAKLEDSAVYLCASSLSTGGGNIQYFGAGTRLSVL.

The genes are TRBV19 and TRBJ2-6, with 7 bases that match TRBD1. Germline loops: CDR1 LNHDA, CDR2 SQIVND (reference sequence). The CDR3 is made up of 18 amino acids. V was pared by 7 bases and J by 0 bases, with 12 bases of the junction left unmatched. CDR3 sequence (DNA): TGTGCCAGTAATGGGGGAAGGGGGCATAACTCTGGGGCCAACGTCCTGACTTTC. As protein: CASNGGRGHNSGANVLTF.

The chain joins TRBV13 to TRBJ2-3, with TRBD1 identical over 10 bases. The trim removed 0 bases at V and 3 bases at J, leaving 3 bases unmatched. Germline values: CDR1 PRHDT, CDR2 FYEKMQ (reference sequence). This CDR3 has 16 amino acids. CDR3 sequence: CASSLGAGQGTDTQYF. The CDR3 DNA follows: TGTGCCAGCAGCTTAGGGGCGGGACAGGGGACAGATACGCAGTATTTT.

The chain links TRBV7-9 to TRBJ2-1; 11 bases are a match to TRBD2. CDR3 size: 16 residues. The trim removed 2 bases at V and 6 bases at J, leaving 6 bases unmatched. The germline gives CDR1 SEHNR, CDR2 FQNEAQ (reference sequence). The CDR3 DNA follows: TGTGCCAGCAGCTTAATTTCACTAGCGGGAGCCAATGAGCAGTTCTTC. Translated, it gives CASSLISLAGANEQFF.

This chain uses TRBV9 with TRBJ1-2; the match to TRBD1 covers 7 bases. The CDR3 sequence is 15 residues long. Germline CDR1 SGDLS, CDR2 YYNGEE. Trimming at V came to 3 bases and at J to 0 bases, leaving 5 bases not matched to a gene. CDR3 sequence: CASSGTGSSNYGYTF. The CDR3 DNA is TGTGCCAGCAGCGGGACAGGTAGTTCTAACTATGGCTACACCTTC.

The V and J genes are TRBV7-2 and TRBJ1-1, with TRBD1 matching over 8 bases. The CDR3 extends over 12 amino acids. Germline V gene lookup returns CDR1 SGHTA and CDR2 FQGNSA. The V gene end was trimmed by 5 bases and the J gene end by 10 bases; junction bases not matched to a gene: 6. For the CDR3, the DNA is TGTGCCAGCAGCCTCAGGACAGGGTTAGCTTTCTTT. This codes for CASSLRTGLAFF.

The chain is built from TRBV2 and TRBJ2-7, with D unclear. CDR1 and CDR2 (germline): SNHLY, FYNNEI. This CDR3 contains 13 residues. V dropped 7 bases and J dropped 0 bases, with 10 bases sitting between them. Here the CDR3 reads CASNLGLSYEQYF. The CDR3 region has the DNA TGTGCCAGCAATCTAGGCCTCTCCTACGAGCAGTACTTC.

The V call is TRBV30, the J call TRBJ1-1; D perhaps matches TRBD1 (5 bases). Between the trimmed V and J ends, which lost 0 bases and 6 bases, there was a span of 20 bases. The CDR3 totals 16 residues. CDR1 and CDR2 from the germline V gene are GTSNPN and SVGIG (reference sequence). The CDR3, as DNA: TGTGCCTGGAGTGTAAGGCGGGGGGGGAGAGGGTCTGAAGCTTTCTTT. Translating gives CAWSVRRGGRGSEAFF.

The rearrangement joins TRBV11-2 to TRBJ2-7; D unresolved. Germline V gives CDR1 SGHAT, CDR2 FQNNGV. This CDR3 is built from 18 residues. Trimming took off 0 bases at V and 6 bases at J, with 24 bases between the two ends. Written as DNA, the CDR3 is TGTGCCAGCAGCTTAGATTCCAACAGCCAGGTTCCGGTTCCCGAGCAGTACTTC. Protein product: CASSLDSNSQVPVPEQYF.

This clone has a handful of counts. This chain links TRBV5-4 with TRBJ1-1; 8 nucleotides match TRBD1. Germline CDR1 is SGHNT and CDR2 is YYREEE (reference sequence). V dropped 3 bases and J dropped 4; count of bases not matched to a gene: 2. The CDR3 consists of 13 residues. The CDR3 bases are TGTGCCAGCAGCTCTACAGGGGGCACTGAAGCTTTCTTT. Protein product: CASSSTGGTEAFF.

This clone has only a few counts. This sequence joins TRBV30 and TRBJ2-7; 7 bases are a match to TRBD1. The CDR3 runs 13 residues. Germline V CDR1 and CDR2: GTSNPN, SVGIG (reference sequence). The V and J ends lost 4 bases and 0 bases, in that order; junction bases with no gene match: 3. CDR3 in DNA: TGTGCCTGGACACAGGGGAGCTCCTACGAGCAGTACTTC. Translated: CAWTQGSSYEQYF.

This clone was counted a single time. This chain links TRBV30 with TRBJ2-7; TRBD1 is a possible D gene (5 bases). V gave up 3 bases and J gave up 11 bases, with 14 bases separating them. Germline V gives CDR1 GTSNPN, CDR2 SVGIG (reference sequence). There are 11 residues in the CDR3. The CDR3 is CAWRTEVQEYF. The CDR3 nucleotides read TGTGCCTGGAGGACAGAGGTCCAGGAGTACTTC.

The V call is TRBV5-1, the J call TRBJ2-3; 12 bases match TRBD2. With 6 bases clipped from V and 4 bases from J, the junction kept 6 bases outside the gene matches. The CDR3 totals 15 residues. Germline CDR1 reads SGHRS; CDR2 reads YFSETQ. CDR3 in DNA: TGCGCCAGCAACCTAGCGGGGGGGTTGCCAGATACGCAGTATTTT. Protein product: CASNLAGGLPDTQYF.

The chain couples TRBV19 to TRBJ1-4; 9 bases fit TRBD1. Germline CDR1 reads LNHDA; CDR2 reads SQIVND (reference sequence). V gave up 8 bases and J gave up 3 bases; unmatched junction bases: 7. The CDR3 is made up of 15 amino acids. The CDR3 loop reads CASGMGTGPNEKLFF. CDR3 nucleotide sequence: TGTGCCAGTGGGATGGGGACAGGGCCTAATGAAAAACTGTTTTTT.

Details on this clone: The same CDR3 is also encoded by other DNA sequences in this sample. V is TRBV5-1 and J is TRBJ1-3; tentative D call: TRBD1 (6 bases). V was trimmed by 4 bases and J by 0 bases, leaving 8 bases between them. CDR1 is SGHRS and CDR2 is YFSETQ in the germline V gene. The CDR3 totals 14 residues. The CDR3 loop reads CASSLDSSGNTIYF. For the CDR3, the DNA is TGCGCCAGCAGCCTGGACAGCTCTGGAAACACCATATATTTT. The full variable domain, its missing parts supplied by reference TRBV5-1 and TRBJ1-3, is KAGVTQTPRYLIKTRGQQVTLSCSPISGHRSVSWYQQTPGQGLQFLFEYFSETQRNKGNFPGRFSGRQFSNSRSEMNVSTLELGDSALYLCASSLDSSGNTIYFGEGSWLTVV.

The chain couples TRBV5-1 to TRBJ1-1, with 7 bases aligning to TRBD1. J was trimmed by 4 bases and V by 4 bases; bases with no gene match: 10. Germline V gene lookup returns CDR1 SGHRS and CDR2 YFSETQ. There are 15 residues in the CDR3. As DNA, the CDR3 is TGCGCCAGCAGCGCCGACAGGGTAGGGATCACTGAAGCTTTCTTT. It encodes CASSADRVGITEAFF. The variable domain in full, with the rest retrieved from reference TRBV5-1 and TRBJ1-1, is KAGVTQTPRYLIKTRGQQVTLSCSPISGHRSVSWYQQTPGQGLQFLFEYFSETQRNKGNFPGRFSGRQFSNSRSEMNVSTLELGDSALYLCASSADRVGITEAFFGQGTRLTVV.

This clone appeared many times. The chain uses TRBV14 and TRBJ2-1; 16 bases agree with TRBD2. Trimming took 6 bases from V and 9 from J; bases not matched to a gene: 8. Germline assignment: CDR1 SGHDN and CDR2 FVKESK. The CDR3 runs 16 residues. The CDR3 reads CASRKSGLAGGTEQFF. The CDR3 DNA sequence: TGTGCCAGCAGAAAATCGGGACTAGCGGGAGGGACTGAGCAGTTCTTC.

The rearrangement uses TRBV15 and TRBJ2-7, with 9 bases fitting TRBD1. CDR1 and CDR2 (germline): LNHNV, YYDKDF (reference sequence). After removal of 0 bases from V and 5 bases from J, the junction contained 8 bases not matched to a gene. The CDR3 length is 16 residues. CDR3: CATSRDLGTGLHEQYF. The CDR3 DNA reads as TGTGCCACCAGCAGAGATCTGGGGACAGGGCTCCACGAGCAGTACTTC.

The chain is built from TRBV2 and TRBJ1-6; 8 nucleotides match TRBD1. Germline V gene sequence: CDR1 SNHLY, CDR2 FYNNEI. This CDR3 contains 14 residues. Trimming at V came to 7 bases and at J to 9 bases, leaving 8 bases not matched to a gene. The CDR3 protein is CASTVDRVISPLHF. The CDR3 nucleotides read TGTGCCAGCACCGTGGACAGGGTAATTTCACCCCTCCACTTT. The variable domain in full, with the rest retrieved from reference TRBV2 and TRBJ1-6, is EPEVTQTPSHQVTQMGQEVILRCVPISNHLYFYWYRQILGQKVEFLVSFYNNEISEKSEIFDDQFSVERPDGSNFTLKIRSTKLEDSAMYFCASTVDRVISPLHFGNGTRLTVT.

The chain uses TRBV15 and TRBJ1-2, with no clear D. The CDR3 runs to 15 residues. The V end was cut by 0 bases, the J end by 4 bases, with 12 bases between. Germline V gene data show CDR1 as LNHNV and CDR2 as YYDKDF (reference sequence). The CDR3 sequence: CATSRDRLASYGYTF. CDR3 sequence (DNA): TGTGCCACCAGCAGAGATCGACTTGCCAGCTATGGCTACACCTTC.

The V gene is TRBV9, the J gene TRBJ1-6; 10 bases line up with TRBD1. Germline V gives CDR1 SGDLS, CDR2 YYNGEE. V lost 3 bases and J lost 0; bases outside the gene matches: 3. The CDR3 has 17 residues. Here the CDR3 reads CASSEGQGSSYNSPLHF. Written as DNA, the CDR3 is TGTGCCAGCAGCGAGGGACAGGGGAGCTCCTATAATTCACCCCTCCACTTT.

The V call is TRBV10-1, the J call TRBJ1-4, with D unclear. With 7 bases removed from V and 6 bases from J, the gap between germline ends came to 12 bases. Germline CDR1 WNHNN, CDR2 SYGVQD (reference sequence). The CDR3 spans 13 residues. The CDR3, as DNA: TGCGCCAGCACCTTGGAGGGCGATGAAAAACTGTTTTTT. Translation: CASTLEGDEKLFF.